This T cell receptor (beta chain) stems from a study of blood T cell repertoires in COVID-19. The germline gives CDR1 SGHVS, CDR2 FQNEAQ. J lost 5 bases, V lost 2 bases, and 6 bases had no gene match. The CDR3 is 15 amino acids. In the original processing: Cell counts per sample came from amplifying reference gene primers. Produced via immunoSEQ multiplex PCR; TCRdb's table is partial and in-frame only. The DNA was the basis for D and trimming; V, J and clone size are from that table. Of about 120,000 clones listed, about 85% were seen once; the top ten hold approximately 11%. Material: peripheral blood. The gene calls are TRBV7-8 and TRBJ2-1; TRBD2 matches 7 bases. The clonotype comes from a man of 80 years or more with acute or convalescent COVID-19. CDR3 bases: TGTGCCAGCAGCTTACGGGACTATCCCAACAATGAGCAGTTCTTC. Protein: CASSLRDYPNNEQFF. The whole variable domain, remainder taken from reference TRBV7-8 and TRBJ2-1, is GAGVSQSPRYKVAKRGQDVALRCDPISGHVSLFWYQQALGQGPEFLTYFQNEAQLDKSGLPSDRFFAERPEGSVSTLKIQRTQQEDSAVYLCASSLRDYPNNEQFFGPGTRLTVL.